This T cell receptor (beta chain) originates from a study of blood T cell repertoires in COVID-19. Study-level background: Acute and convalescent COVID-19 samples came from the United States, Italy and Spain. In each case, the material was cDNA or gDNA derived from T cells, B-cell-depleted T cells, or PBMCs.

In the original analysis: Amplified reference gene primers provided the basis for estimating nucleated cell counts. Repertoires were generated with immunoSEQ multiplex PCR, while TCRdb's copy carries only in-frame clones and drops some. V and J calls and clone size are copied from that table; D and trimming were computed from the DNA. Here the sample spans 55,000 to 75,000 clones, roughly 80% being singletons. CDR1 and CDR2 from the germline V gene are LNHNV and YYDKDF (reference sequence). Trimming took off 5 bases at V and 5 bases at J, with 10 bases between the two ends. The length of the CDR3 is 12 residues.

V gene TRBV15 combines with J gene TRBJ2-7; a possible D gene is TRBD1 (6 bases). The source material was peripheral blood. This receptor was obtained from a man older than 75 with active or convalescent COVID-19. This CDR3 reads CATSSGTHEQYF. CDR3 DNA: TGTGCCACCAGCTCCGGGACACACGAGCAGTACTTC. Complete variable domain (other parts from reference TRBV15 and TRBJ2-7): DAMVIQNPRYQVTQFGKPVTLSCSQTLNHNVMYWYQQKSSQAPKLLFHYYDKDFNNEADTPDNFQSRRPNTSFCFLDIRSPGLGDTAMYLCATSSGTHEQYFGPGTRLTVT.